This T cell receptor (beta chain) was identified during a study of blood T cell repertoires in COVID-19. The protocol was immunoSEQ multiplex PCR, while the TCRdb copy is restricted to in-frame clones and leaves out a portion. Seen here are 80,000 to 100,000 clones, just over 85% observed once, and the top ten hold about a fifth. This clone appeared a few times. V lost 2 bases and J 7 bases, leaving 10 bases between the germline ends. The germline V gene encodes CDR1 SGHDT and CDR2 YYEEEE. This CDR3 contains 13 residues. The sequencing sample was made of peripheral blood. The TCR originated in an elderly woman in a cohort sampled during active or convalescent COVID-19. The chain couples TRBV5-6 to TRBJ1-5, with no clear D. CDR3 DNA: TGTGCCAGCAGCTTCGACTCGCAGCAGCCCCAGCATTTT. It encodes CASSFDSQQPQHF.